The following is a T cell receptor (beta chain) sequence with its context. Its antigen is currently unknown. This specimen comes from a study of T cells expressing NK-cell markers. In the study overall: Sorted T-cell subsets CD3+CD56+NKG2C+, CD3+CD56+NKG2C- and CD3+CD56-NKG2C+ were TCR beta-sequenced. Sequenced donors, eight in total, included seven who were HCMV-seropositive and one who was seronegative.

The germline V gene has CDR1 SEHNR and CDR2 FQNEAQ (reference sequence). The CDR3 sequence is 14 residues long. Scientists made TCR beta cDNA using 5'RACE template switching with UMIs. Each CDR3 protein gets one entry in TCRdb, which reprocessed the 5' RACE reads and gives no DNA. Its listing shows about 460,000 distinct CDR3 sequences. Study-level findings and limits: The CD3+CD56-NKG2C+ fraction of a handful of donors was likewise dominated by these clonotypes.

Sequences were obtained from blood T cells: a sorted CD56 or NKG2C T cell subset, CD4+ or CD8+ T cells, or bulk PBMC T cells (not recorded which). This chain connects TRBV7-9 to TRBJ2-1; TCRdb's assignment of TRBD2 cannot be checked, as there is no DNA. The TCR comes from a woman aged 45-60 years in good health. The CDR3 loop is CASSSLRGFNEQFF.